This TCR beta chain was captured in a study of monozygotic twins with inflammatory bowel disease. Study-wide results and limits: The co-twins with IBD showed lower TCRbeta diversity (inverse Simpson) than their healthy siblings. The results supported no single strong signal or clonotype associated with IBD.

Details on this clonotype: The antigen remains undetermined.

Following a re-call of the 5' RACE reads, TCRdb has one entry per CDR3 protein and lacks DNA. This repertoire includes about 200,000 distinct CDR3 sequences. CDR3 length: 11 residues. The V gene's germline CDR1 is SQVTM and CDR2 ANQGSEA. This chain uses TRBV29-1 with TRBJ1-1; TCRdb's assignment of TRBD1 cannot be checked, as there is no DNA. Sequencing used blood. This clonotype originated in a human donor with ulcerative colitis or Crohn's disease, or a healthy co-twin of an affected twin (not recorded which). The chain's CDR3 is CSVYRGTEAFF.